Below, 19 T cell receptor beta chains from the same sample are listed, as sequenced in a study of CD8+ T cells in alopecia areata. Once RNA had been extracted, it was reverse transcribed into cDNA to act as the sequencing template. Produced via immunoSEQ multiplex PCR; TCRdb's table is partial and in-frame only. The table includes 150,000 or so clones, more than 75% detected once. This material consisted of CD8+ T cells sorted from blood, taken at week 0. These receptors originate from a human donor with alopecia areata.

The V gene is TRBV25-1, the J gene TRBJ1-4; no definite D call. The CDR3 consists of 16 residues. Germline lookup yields CDR1 MGHDK and CDR2 SYGVNS. V dropped 0 bases and J dropped 6 bases, with 14 bases sitting between them. The CDR3 spells CASSEYFRSADEKLFF. The CDR3 DNA reads as TGTGCCAGCAGTGAATATTTCAGGTCGGCGGATGAAAAACTGTTTTTT.

The genes are TRBV7-8 and TRBJ2-5; 10 nucleotides agree with TRBD2. Losses at the gene ends were 3 bases for V and 5 bases for J; bases not matched to a gene: 21. This CDR3 region has 20 residues. CDR1 and CDR2 (germline): SGHVS, FQNEAQ. CDR3 nucleotides: TGTGCCAGCAGCTTTCCGGACAGCCCTAGCGGGAGTACCCTCGGGGAGACCCAGTACTTC. It translates to CASSFPDSPSGSTLGETQYF.

The rearrangement links TRBV7-9 to TRBJ1-5, with TRBD1 matching 10 bases. The germline V gene encodes CDR1 SEHNR and CDR2 FQNEAQ (reference sequence). J was trimmed by 6 bases and V by 5 bases; bases with no gene match: 4. This CDR3 contains 14 residues. The CDR3 DNA sequence: TGTGCCAGCAGCCCCGGGACAGGGGCTCAGCCCCAGCATTTT. Its protein product is CASSPGTGAQPQHF.

This chain links TRBV6-5 with TRBJ2-3, with TRBD2 as a possible D gene (5 bases). CDR1 and CDR2 (germline): MNHEY, SVGAGI. V gave up 0 bases and J gave up 2 bases, with 12 bases separating them. This CDR3 has 16 residues. The CDR3 DNA reads as TGTGCCAGCAGTTACTCATTGCGACTACACACAGATACGCAGTATTTT. Protein sequence: CASSYSLRLHTDTQYF.

The V call is TRBV5-1, the J call TRBJ2-7; maybe TRBD1 (6 bases). The CDR3 sequence is 13 residues long. V was trimmed by 7 bases and J by 3 bases, leaving 14 bases between them. Germline V lookup: CDR1 SGHRS, CDR2 YFSETQ. The chain's CDR3 is CASGQEGHYEQYF. DNA of the CDR3: TGCGCCAGCGGCCAAGAGGGACACTACGAGCAGTACTTC.

The rearrangement uses TRBV4-1 and TRBJ1-3, with D unresolved. The V gene lost 2 bases and the J gene lost 4 bases, with 6 bases spanning the gap. Per germline, CDR1 MGHRA and CDR2 YSYEKL. The CDR3 sequence is 13 residues long. CDR3 DNA sequence: TGCGCCAGCAGCCAACAGCCGGGAAACACCATATATTTT. As protein: CASSQQPGNTIYF.

The chain joins TRBV10-1 to TRBJ2-3; TRBD1 might be the D (6 bases). From germline, CDR1 is WNHNN and CDR2 SYGVQD (reference sequence). This CDR3 is built from 13 residues. The V end was cut by 6 bases, the J end by 2 bases, with 9 bases between. The CDR3 DNA reads as TGCGCCAGCAGCCACAGGGACACAGATACGCAGTATTTT. The encoded protein is CASSHRDTDTQYF.

This chain connects TRBV5-4 to TRBJ2-7, with TRBD2 identical over 11 bases. CDR3 length: 15 residues. Looked up from germline, CDR1 is SGHNT and CDR2 is YYREEE (reference sequence). The V segment lost 4 bases and the J segment 3 bases; nucleotides outside the gene matches: 6. CDR3 in amino acids: CASSMDGTSGYEQYF. Written as DNA, the CDR3 is TGTGCCAGCAGCATGGATGGGACTAGCGGCTACGAGCAGTACTTC.

This chain connects TRBV19 to TRBJ2-7, with D possibly being TRBD2 (5 bases). Trimming left V 6 bases short and J 0 bases short, with 15 bases between. Germline loops: CDR1 LNHDA, CDR2 SQIVND (reference sequence). The CDR3 spans 15 residues. This chain's CDR3 is CASSLGPGFSYEQYF. CDR3 nucleotides: TGTGCCAGTAGCCTCGGTCCGGGGTTCTCCTACGAGCAGTACTTC.

The chain uses TRBV7-6 and TRBJ2-1; D is ambiguous. Germline CDR1 is SGHVS and CDR2 is FNYEAQ. Trimming removed 3 bases at V and 0 bases at J, with 9 bases between. The CDR3 has 15 residues. The CDR3 here is CASSLYANSYNEQFF. The CDR3, as DNA: TGTGCCAGCAGCTTGTACGCTAACTCCTACAATGAGCAGTTCTTC.

CDR3 sequence (DNA): TGTGCCAGCAGTGAATACAGTGACATTCGAGGCACCGGGGAGCTGTTTTTT. This translates into CASSEYSDIRGTGELFF. This chain joins TRBV25-1 and TRBJ2-2; D not resolved. Germline CDR1 and CDR2: MGHDK and SYGVNS. The CDR3 is 17 amino acids. V lost 0 bases and J 4 bases, leaving 15 bases between the germline ends.

This chain uses TRBV4-1 with TRBJ2-7; perhaps TRBD2 as D (7 bases). CDR1 is MGHRA, CDR2 YSYEKL, per germline. V was cut by 0 bases and J by 7 bases, with 16 bases left in between. The CDR3 has 15 residues. The CDR3 protein is CASSQEEGGAHEQYF. The CDR3 DNA is TGCGCCAGCAGCCAAGAGGAGGGGGGGGCGCATGAGCAGTACTTC.

The rearrangement links TRBV5-1 to TRBJ1-1; possibly TRBD1 for D (5 bases). Trimming took off 2 bases at V and 1 base at J, with 15 bases between the two ends. Germline V CDR1 and CDR2: SGHRS, YFSETQ. This CDR3 has 16 residues. The CDR3: CASSFSPGRTNTEAFF. The CDR3 DNA reads TGCGCCAGCAGCTTTAGCCCGGGACGTACGAACACTGAAGCTTTCTTT.

The chain employs TRBV7-8 and TRBJ2-7; D not resolved. Germline V CDR1 and CDR2: SGHVS, FQNEAQ. Deletions cut 2 bases from V and 3 bases from J, with 5 bases between. The CDR3 spans 12 residues. This chain's CDR3 is CASSLIVYEQYF. The CDR3 bases are TGTGCCAGCAGCTTAATTGTCTACGAGCAGTACTTC.

This sequence joins TRBV7-9 and TRBJ2-7; tentative D call: TRBD2 (6 bases). V was clipped by 3 bases and J by 3 bases, with 21 bases between them. Germline V gives CDR1 SEHNR, CDR2 FQNEAQ (reference sequence). The CDR3 sequence is 17 residues long. In DNA, the CDR3 is TGTGCCAGCAGCTTGGATGACGGCAAGGAGGGGTTCTACGAGCAGTACTTC. Its translation: CASSLDDGKEGFYEQYF.

This chain uses TRBV2 with TRBJ1-5; D remains ambiguous. The germline V and J ends were trimmed by 4 bases and 1 base, with 11 bases remaining between them. Germline CDR1 SNHLY, CDR2 FYNNEI. This CDR3 comprises 15 residues. DNA of the CDR3: TGTGCCAGCAGTGTACCATGGCGGAGCAATCAGCCCCAGCATTTT. Translated, it gives CASSVPWRSNQPQHF.

V and J are TRBV11-2 and TRBJ2-3, with D perhaps assigned TRBD1 or TRBD2 (5 bases each). The V end was cut by 5 bases, the J end by 5 bases, with 20 bases between. The CDR3 loop spans 16 amino acids. Germline CDR1 SGHAT, CDR2 FQNNGV. CDR3 protein: CASSDQKGPQRDTQYF. As DNA, the CDR3 is TGTGCCAGCAGCGACCAGAAGGGACCTCAACGAGATACGCAGTATTTT.

CDR3 DNA: TGTGCCAGCAGCGAAACTACTAGCGGGACCAACATTCAGTACTTC. It codes for CASSETTSGTNIQYF. The J gene is TRBJ2-4, the V gene TRBV7-9; 10 positions match TRBD2. Germline lookup yields CDR1 SEHNR and CDR2 FQNEAQ (reference sequence). V lost 5 bases to trimming and J lost 7 bases; unmatched junction nucleotides: 8. The CDR3 sequence is 15 residues long.

V gene TRBV11-2 combines with J gene TRBJ1-1; D remains ambiguous. CDR1 is SGHAT and CDR2 is FQNNGV in the germline V gene. Trimming removed 1 base from V and 6 bases from J, with 18 bases in between. This CDR3 is built from 16 residues. The CDR3 DNA reads as TGTGCCAGCAGCTTAGCGTTTTTCCCAGGACCGTCTGAAGCTTTCTTT. It specifies CASSLAFFPGPSEAFF.